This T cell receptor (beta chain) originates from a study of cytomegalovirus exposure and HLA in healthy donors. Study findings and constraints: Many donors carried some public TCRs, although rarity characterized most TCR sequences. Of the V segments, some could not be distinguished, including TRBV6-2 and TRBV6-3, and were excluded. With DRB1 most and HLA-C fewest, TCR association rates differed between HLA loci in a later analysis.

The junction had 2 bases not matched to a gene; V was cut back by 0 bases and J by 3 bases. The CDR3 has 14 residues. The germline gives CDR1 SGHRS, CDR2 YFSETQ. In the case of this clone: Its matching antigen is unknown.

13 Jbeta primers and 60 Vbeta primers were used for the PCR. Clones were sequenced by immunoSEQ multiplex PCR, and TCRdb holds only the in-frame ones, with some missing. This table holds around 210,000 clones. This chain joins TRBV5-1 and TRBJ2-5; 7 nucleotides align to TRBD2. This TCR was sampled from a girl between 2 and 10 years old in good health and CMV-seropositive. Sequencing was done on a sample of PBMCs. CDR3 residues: CASSLASGKETQYF. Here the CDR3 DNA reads TGCGCCAGCAGCTTGGCTAGCGGCAAAGAGACCCAGTACTTC.